The 13 T cell receptor beta chains below come from one sample, sequenced in a study of blood T cell repertoires in COVID-19. Assay: immunoSEQ multiplex PCR; the TCRdb copy retains only in-frame clones and omits some. The sample carries under 120,000 clones, roughly 80% recorded once. Sequencing used peripheral blood. The receptor source for this set is a man in his 70s with active or convalescent COVID-19.

This CDR3 reads CSVDRESGQGDKGGDGYTF. CDR3 DNA sequence: TGCAGCGTTGATAGGGAGTCTGGACAGGGGGACAAAGGAGGTGATGGCTACACCTTC. This chain uses TRBV29-1 with TRBJ1-2; 10 nucleotides align to TRBD1. This CDR3 has 19 residues. Germline CDR1 SQVTM, CDR2 ANQGSEA. The V segment lost 3 bases and the J segment 6 bases; nucleotides outside the gene matches: 22.

The chain employs TRBV28 and TRBJ1-1; TRBD1 aligns across 10 bases. The junction had 11 bases not matched to a gene; V was cut back by 3 bases and J by 4 bases. CDR1 is MDHEN and CDR2 is SYDVKM in the germline V gene. The length of the CDR3 is 17 residues. The CDR3 DNA is TGTGCCAGCAGTTTGAGGGCCCCGGGACAGGGGAGCACTGAAGCTTTCTTT. Translation gives CASSLRAPGQGSTEAFF.

As for this clone: At one end, the junction sequence differs from germline, possibly due to a read error. Written as DNA, the CDR3 is TGTGCCACCAGTGATTCGACAGGCTTC. Protein product: CATSDSTGF. The chain links TRBV24-1 to TRBJ2-7; maybe TRBD1 (6 bases). The CDR3 extends over 9 amino acids. Germline V lookup: CDR1 KGHDR, CDR2 SFDVKD.

The rearrangement uses TRBV5-1 and TRBJ1-3; TRBD1 matches at 10 bases. J lost 4 bases, V lost 3 bases, and 4 bases had no gene match. Germline V gene lookup returns CDR1 SGHRS and CDR2 YFSETQ. This CDR3 comprises 15 residues. The CDR3 DNA follows: TGCGCCAGCAGCTCGGGGACAGGGGTCGGAAACACCATATATTTT. It yields the protein CASSSGTGVGNTIYF.

J is TRBJ1-2 and V is TRBV6-6; D gene unclear. Trimming removed 2 bases at V and 2 bases at J, with 12 bases between. CDR1 is MNHNY, CDR2 SVGAGI, per germline (reference sequence). The CDR3 is made up of 15 amino acids. The CDR3, as DNA: TGTGCCAGCAGTTACGGTGCAGGAGGGAACTATGGCTACACCTTC. Protein product: CASSYGAGGNYGYTF.

This chain links TRBV25-1 with TRBJ1-1; 7 bases map to TRBD1. CDR1 and CDR2 from the germline V gene are MGHDK and SYGVNS. Trimming removed 5 bases from V and 5 bases from J; junction bases left unmatched: 5. The CDR3 loop spans 13 amino acids. CDR3 sequence: CASSRQGVTEAFF. DNA of the CDR3: TGTGCCAGCAGTAGGCAGGGGGTAACTGAAGCTTTCTTT.

J is TRBJ1-1 and V is TRBV28; possibly TRBD1 for D (5 bases). Per germline, CDR1 MDHEN and CDR2 SYDVKM. This CDR3 is built from 12 residues. The V gene lost 4 bases and the J gene lost 7 bases, with 10 bases spanning the gap. CDR3 nucleotide sequence: TGTGCCAGCAGTTCTCAGGGCCGTGAAGCTTTCTTT. Translated, it gives CASSSQGREAFF.

V is TRBV5-5 and J is TRBJ2-7; D not resolved. The V end was cut by 0 bases, the J end by 3 bases, with 4 bases between. The CDR3 totals 12 residues. The V gene's germline CDR1 is SGHKS and CDR2 YYEKEE (reference sequence). The CDR3 region is CASSLDIYEQYF. CDR3 in DNA: TGTGCCAGCAGCTTGGACATCTACGAGCAGTACTTC.

The table lists this clone with a count of one. The chain links TRBV10-2 to TRBJ2-7; 9 positions match TRBD2. Trimming took 6 bases from V and 2 from J; bases not matched to a gene: 5. Germline V lookup: CDR1 WSHSY, CDR2 SAAADI. The length of the CDR3 is 14 residues. The CDR3 reads CASSSGTSPYEQYF. For the CDR3, the DNA is TGCGCCAGCAGCTCCGGGACTAGCCCCTACGAGCAGTACTTC.

This chain joins TRBV6-6 and TRBJ1-1; D is uncertain. The CDR3 extends over 12 amino acids. V shed 4 bases and J shed 3 bases, with 6 bases lying between them. Germline V CDR1 and CDR2: MNHNY, SVGAGI (reference sequence). The chain's CDR3 is CASSFTDTEAFF. DNA for the CDR3: TGTGCCAGCAGTTTCACGGACACTGAAGCTTTCTTT.

The V and J genes are TRBV19 and TRBJ2-1; perhaps TRBD1 as D (6 bases). The CDR3 runs 16 residues. Germline CDR1 and CDR2: LNHDA and SQIVND (reference sequence). V dropped 1 base and J dropped 0 bases, with 10 bases sitting between them. This CDR3 is CASSIGAGDSYNEQFF. The CDR3 nucleotides read TGTGCCAGTAGTATAGGCGCAGGGGACTCCTACAATGAGCAGTTCTTC.

This chain connects TRBV10-3 to TRBJ2-5; D perhaps matches TRBD1 (6 bases). Germline V CDR1 and CDR2: ENHRY, SYGVKD. V gave up 4 bases and J gave up 0 bases, with 9 bases separating them. The CDR3 extends over 14 amino acids. This chain's CDR3 is CAISGAGDQETQYF. The CDR3 DNA follows: TGTGCCATCAGTGGGGCAGGGGACCAAGAGACCCAGTACTTC.

The chain couples TRBV2 to TRBJ1-2; TRBD1 might be the D (5 bases). Trimming took off 5 bases at V and 7 bases at J, with 8 bases between the two ends. This CDR3 spans 11 amino acids. Germline V lookup: CDR1 SNHLY, CDR2 FYNNEI. The CDR3 DNA reads TGTGCCAGCAGTTTGGGGCTTGGCTACACCTTC. This translates into CASSLGLGYTF.